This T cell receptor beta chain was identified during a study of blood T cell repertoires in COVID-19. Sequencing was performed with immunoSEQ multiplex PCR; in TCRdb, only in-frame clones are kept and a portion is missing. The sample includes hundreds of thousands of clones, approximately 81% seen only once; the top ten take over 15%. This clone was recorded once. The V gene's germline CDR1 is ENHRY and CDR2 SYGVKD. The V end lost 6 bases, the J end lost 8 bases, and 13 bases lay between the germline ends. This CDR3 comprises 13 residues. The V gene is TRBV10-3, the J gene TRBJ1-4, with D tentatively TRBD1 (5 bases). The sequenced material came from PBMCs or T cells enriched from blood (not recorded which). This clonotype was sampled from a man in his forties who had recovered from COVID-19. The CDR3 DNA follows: TGTGCCATCAGCCGCCAGGGAGGGGAAAAACTGTTTTTT. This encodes CAISRQGGEKLFF.